This TCR beta chain was sequenced in a study of T cells in narcolepsy. Across the whole study: Donors had narcolepsy type 1 or type 2, or were healthy controls.

Produced via immunoSEQ multiplex PCR; TCRdb's table is partial and in-frame only. The sample has 25,000 to 30,000 clones, around 74% seen once. Whole-study findings and limits: In some patient and control memory CD4+ samples, autoreactive clones were absent. Same-patient CSF and blood CD4+ T cell clonotypes included HCRT-specific and TRIB2-specific autoreactive ones. Autoreactive clonotypes reportedly recurred in blood of same and different patients, not controls.

This clone was seen a few times. What it binds is not known. The CDR3 length is 18 residues. Germline V gene sequence: CDR1 SEHNR, CDR2 FQNEAQ (reference sequence). Trimming at V came to 6 bases and at J to 0 bases, leaving 9 bases not matched to a gene. Sequenced: memory (CD45RA-) CD4+ T cells from blood. The rearrangement joins TRBV7-9 to TRBJ2-7; 15 bases agree with TRBD2. This sequence originates from a human donor in good health. CDR3 sequence reads: CASRPGLAGGRVSYEQYF. CDR3 coding DNA: TGTGCCAGCAGACCGGGACTAGCGGGAGGAAGGGTCTCCTACGAGCAGTACTTC.